These 4 T cell receptor beta chains were all obtained from the same sample, sequenced in a study of T-cell reconstitution after alpha-beta-depleted transplantation in children. Unique molecular identifiers tagged the TCRbeta library. TCRdb re-called the PCR reads with MiXCR, one entry per CDR3 protein. Among under 35,000 distinct CDR3 sequences listed, 6.3% were seen once. The sample in question was PBMCs, mostly from graft donor cells, obtained 180 days after TCRalphabeta/CD19-depleted stem cell transplant. These TCRs come from a male patient under 18 who had a stem cell transplant for acute myeloid leukemia, so the T cells may come from the graft donor.

In this sample, this clonotype turned up many times. The CDR3, as DNA: TGTGCCAGTAGCGGACAGGCGAACACTGAAGCTTTCTTT. Residues: CASSGQANTEAFF. The chain is built from TRBV19 and TRBJ1-1; 7 bases are shared with TRBD1. This CDR3 is 13 amino acids long. From germline, CDR1 is LNHDA and CDR2 SQIVND (reference sequence). V was clipped by 6 bases and J by 1 base; unmatched bases: 2.

This clonotype was recorded many times. This chain joins TRBV20-1 and TRBJ1-1, with no clear D. The V end lost 0 bases, the J end lost 2 bases, and 7 bases lay between the germline ends. Germline V CDR1 and CDR2: DFQATT, SNEGSKA (reference sequence). The CDR3 contains 13 residues. CDR3 bases: TGCAGTGCTAGAGATATGCAAAACACTGAAGCTTTCTTT. This encodes CSARDMQNTEAFF.

Relative to its sample, this clonotype is medium-sized. This chain joins TRBV5-1 and TRBJ1-2; the D gene is possibly TRBD1 (6 bases). Trimming shortened V by 4 bases and J by 7 bases, and 23 bases separated the two germline ends. Per germline, CDR1 SGHRS and CDR2 YFSETQ. The CDR3 is made up of 16 amino acids. CDR3 nucleotide sequence: TGCGCCAGCAGCCTAGACGGGACACACACGCTAGGTGGCTACACCTTC. As protein: CASSLDGTHTLGGYTF.

This clonotype occurred many times. This chain connects TRBV6-2 or TRBV6-3 to TRBJ2-5, with 9 bases fitting TRBD1. This CDR3 comprises 15 residues. Per the germline V gene, CDR1 is MNHEY and CDR2 is SVGEGT. J was trimmed by 4 bases and V by 0 bases; bases with no gene match: 3. The CDR3 region is CASSYSTGGAETQYF. In nucleotides, the CDR3 is TGTGCCAGCAGTTACTCGACAGGGGGGGCAGAGACCCAGTACTTC.